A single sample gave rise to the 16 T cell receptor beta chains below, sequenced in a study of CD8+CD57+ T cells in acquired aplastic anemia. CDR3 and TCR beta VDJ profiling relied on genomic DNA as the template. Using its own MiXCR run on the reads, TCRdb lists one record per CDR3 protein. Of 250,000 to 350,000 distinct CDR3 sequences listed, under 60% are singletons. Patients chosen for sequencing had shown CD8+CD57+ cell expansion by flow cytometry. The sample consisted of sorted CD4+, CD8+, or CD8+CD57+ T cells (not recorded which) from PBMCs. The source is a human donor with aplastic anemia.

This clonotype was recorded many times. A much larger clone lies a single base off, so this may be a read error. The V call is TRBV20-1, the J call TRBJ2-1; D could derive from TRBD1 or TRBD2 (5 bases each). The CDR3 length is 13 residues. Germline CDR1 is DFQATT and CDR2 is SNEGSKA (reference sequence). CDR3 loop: CSASNPGTNERFF. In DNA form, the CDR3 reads TGCAGTGCTAGTAATCCGGGGACGAATGAGCGGTTCTTC.

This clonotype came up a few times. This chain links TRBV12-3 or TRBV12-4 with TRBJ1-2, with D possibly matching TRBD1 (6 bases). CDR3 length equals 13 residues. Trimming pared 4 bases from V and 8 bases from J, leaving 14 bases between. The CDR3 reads CASSWDISEGYTF. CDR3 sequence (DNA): TGTGCCAGCAGTTGGGACATTTCTGAGGGCTACACCTTC.

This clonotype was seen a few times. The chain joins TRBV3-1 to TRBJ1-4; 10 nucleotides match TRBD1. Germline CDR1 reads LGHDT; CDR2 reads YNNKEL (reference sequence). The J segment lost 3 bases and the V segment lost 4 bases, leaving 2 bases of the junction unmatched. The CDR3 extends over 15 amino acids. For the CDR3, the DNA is TGTGCCAGCAGCCCCGGGACAGGGGCTAATGAAAAACTGTTTTTT. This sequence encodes CASSPGTGANEKLFF.

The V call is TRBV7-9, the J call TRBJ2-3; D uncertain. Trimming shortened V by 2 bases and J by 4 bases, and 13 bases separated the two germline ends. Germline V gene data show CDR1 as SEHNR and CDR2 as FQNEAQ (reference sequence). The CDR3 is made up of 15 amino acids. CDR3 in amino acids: CASSLKARVSDTQYF. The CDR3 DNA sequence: TGTGCCAGCAGCTTAAAAGCTCGGGTTTCAGATACGCAGTATTTT. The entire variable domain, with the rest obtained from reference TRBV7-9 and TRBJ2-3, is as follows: DTGVSQNPRHKITKRGQNVTFRCDPISEHNRLYWYRQTLGQGPEFLTYFQNEAQLEKSRLLSDRFSAERPKGSFSTLEIQRTEQGDSAMYLCASSLKARVSDTQYFGPGTRLTVL.

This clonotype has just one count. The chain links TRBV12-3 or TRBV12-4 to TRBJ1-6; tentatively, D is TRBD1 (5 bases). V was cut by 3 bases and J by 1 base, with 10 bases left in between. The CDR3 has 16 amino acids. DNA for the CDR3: TGTGCCAGCAGTTTTTACGGGGGATCCTATAATTCACCCCTCCACTTT. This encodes CASSFYGGSYNSPLHF.

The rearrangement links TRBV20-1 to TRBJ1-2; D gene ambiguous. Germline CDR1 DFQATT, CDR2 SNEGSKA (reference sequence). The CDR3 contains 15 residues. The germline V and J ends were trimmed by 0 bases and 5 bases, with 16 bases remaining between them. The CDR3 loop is CSARDISEGIYGYTF. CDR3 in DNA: TGCAGTGCTAGAGATATATCCGAGGGCATTTATGGCTACACCTTC.

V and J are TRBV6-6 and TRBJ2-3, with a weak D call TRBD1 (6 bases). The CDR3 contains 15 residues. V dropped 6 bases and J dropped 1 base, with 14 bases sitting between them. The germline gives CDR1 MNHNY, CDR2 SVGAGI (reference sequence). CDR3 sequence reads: CASRPGVVGTDTQYF. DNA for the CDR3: TGTGCCAGCAGACCAGGGGTAGTGGGCACAGATACGCAGTATTTT.

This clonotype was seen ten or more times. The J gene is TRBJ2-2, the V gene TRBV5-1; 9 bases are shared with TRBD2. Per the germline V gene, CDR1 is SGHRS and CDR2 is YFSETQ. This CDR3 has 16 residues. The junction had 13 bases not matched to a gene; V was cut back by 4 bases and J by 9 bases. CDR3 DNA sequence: TGCGCCAGCAGCGGACCGACTAGCGGACGGATTAGGGAGCTGTTTTTT. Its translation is CASSGPTSGRIRELFF. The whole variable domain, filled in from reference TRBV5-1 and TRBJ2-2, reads KAGVTQTPRYLIKTRGQQVTLSCSPISGHRSVSWYQQTPGQGLQFLFEYFSETQRNKGNFPGRFSGRQFSNSRSEMNVSTLELGDSALYLCASSGPTSGRIRELFFGEGSRLTVL.

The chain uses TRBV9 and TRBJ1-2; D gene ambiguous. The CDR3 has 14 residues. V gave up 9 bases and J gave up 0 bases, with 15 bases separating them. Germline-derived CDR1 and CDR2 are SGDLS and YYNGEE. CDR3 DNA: TGTGCCACCCAGTTCCGTGGAGCTAACTATGGCTACACCTTC. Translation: CATQFRGANYGYTF.

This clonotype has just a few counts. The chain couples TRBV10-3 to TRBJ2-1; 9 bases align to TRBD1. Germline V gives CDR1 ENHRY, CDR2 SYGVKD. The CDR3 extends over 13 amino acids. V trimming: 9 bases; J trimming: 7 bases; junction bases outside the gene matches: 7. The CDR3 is CAIRTGAVNEQFF. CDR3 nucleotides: TGTGCCATTCGGACAGGGGCGGTAAATGAGCAGTTCTTC.

The CDR3 sequence: CASSSGRNEKLFF. CDR3 nucleotide sequence: TGTGCCAGTAGCTCCGGGCGGAATGAAAAACTGTTTTTT. The V and J genes are TRBV19 and TRBJ1-4; D is ambiguous. This CDR3 has 13 amino acids. V lost 6 bases and J lost 5, with 10 bases in between. Germline CDR1 is LNHDA and CDR2 is SQIVND (reference sequence).

The CDR3 bases are TGTGCCAGTGACTCCGCGGGGGGGTTAGATACGCAGTATTTT. This codes for CASDSAGGLDTQYF. This chain joins TRBV5-6 and TRBJ2-3, with TRBD2 matching 9 bases. Per germline, CDR1 SGHDT and CDR2 YYEEEE. The V and J ends lost 8 bases and 5 bases, in that order; junction bases with no gene match: 9. The CDR3 is 14 residues long.

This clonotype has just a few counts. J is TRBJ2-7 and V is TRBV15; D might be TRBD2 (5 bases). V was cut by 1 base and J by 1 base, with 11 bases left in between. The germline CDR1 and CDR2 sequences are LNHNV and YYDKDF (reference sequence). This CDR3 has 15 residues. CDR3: CATSRVNRGSYEQYF. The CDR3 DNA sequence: TGTGCCACCAGCAGAGTCAACCGGGGTTCCTACGAGCAGTACTTC.

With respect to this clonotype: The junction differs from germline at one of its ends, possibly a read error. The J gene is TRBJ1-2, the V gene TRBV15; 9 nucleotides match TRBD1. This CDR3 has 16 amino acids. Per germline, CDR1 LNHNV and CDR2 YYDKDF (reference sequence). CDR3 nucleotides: TGTGCCGCCAGCAGCTATCCAGGACAGGGGCATAGAAGCTACACCTTC. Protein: CAASSYPGQGHRSYTF.

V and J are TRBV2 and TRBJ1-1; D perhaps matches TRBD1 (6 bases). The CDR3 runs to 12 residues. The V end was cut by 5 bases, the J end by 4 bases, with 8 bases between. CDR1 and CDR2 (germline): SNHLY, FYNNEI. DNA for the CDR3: TGTGCCAGCAGTTCAGGGGTCACTGAAGCTTTCTTT. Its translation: CASSSGVTEAFF.

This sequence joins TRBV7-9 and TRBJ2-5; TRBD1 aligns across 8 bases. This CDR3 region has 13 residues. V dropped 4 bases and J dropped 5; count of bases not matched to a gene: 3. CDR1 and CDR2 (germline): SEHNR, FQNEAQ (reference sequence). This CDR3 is CASSWWTGETQYF. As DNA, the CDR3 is TGTGCCAGCAGCTGGTGGACAGGGGAGACCCAGTACTTC.